This TCR beta chain was recovered during a study of T-cell memory formation after mild COVID-19. Study-level results: Whereas later expanders leaned CD4+, clones contracting day 15 to 85 showed a balanced CD4/CD8 makeup.

TCRdb ran MiXCR on the 5' RACE reads and lists one entry per CDR3 protein. The sample records more than 250,000 distinct CDR3 sequences, under 20% being singletons. Germline CDR1 reads SGHVS; CDR2 reads FQNEAQ. CDR3 size: 14 residues. The trim removed 7 bases at V and 7 bases at J, leaving 10 bases unmatched. This clonotype has just a few counts. What it binds is not known. The receptor was derived from a man aged 18 to 30 who had mild COVID-19 (a few samples of this study predate the infection). Cell type and time point are not known. The sample was PBMCs or a T cell subset sorted from them (not recorded which). The chain employs TRBV7-8 and TRBJ1-5; 7 positions match TRBD1. In nucleotides, the CDR3 is TGTGCCAGCACGCCAGGGGGGGCACAGCAGCCCCAGCATTTT. This encodes CASTPGGAQQPQHF.